These T cell receptor beta chains were read from a single sample in a study of response to subunit inactivated influenza vaccine. TCRdb processed the RT-PCR reads anew with MiXCR; each CDR3 protein has one entry. The sample has roughly 760,000 distinct CDR3 sequences, 21% seen once. The material sequenced was PBMCs from blood, taken about 5 days after vaccination. All receptors come from a man in his fifties or sixties who received an inactivated influenza vaccine. Both conserved end residues are part of each CDR3. D genes are given only for firm matches. Clone size, where shown, is once, few, many, or a class for clones that have expanded.

TRBJ1-1 | few | . | TRBV15 | 16 | TGTGCCACCAGCAGAGAGGCGAGGGCGCAGGGCACTGAAGCTTTCTTT | CATSREARAQGTEAFF
TRBJ1-4 | . | . | TRBV6-5 | 16 | TGTGCCAGCAGTTACTCGAGGAGAGGAGGTGGAGAAAAACTGTTTTTT | CASSYSRRGGGEKLFF
TRBJ2-7 | . | . | TRBV4-2 | 14 | TGTGCCAGCAGCCAAACGGAAATGTCCTACGAGCAGTACTTC | CASSQTEMSYEQYF
TRBJ2-3 | many | TRBD2 | TRBV6-4 | 14 | TGTGCCAGCAGTTCTAGCGGGGGGGCGGATACGCAGTATTTT | CASSSSGGADTQYF
TRBJ2-1 | many | TRBD2 | TRBV6-1 | 15 | TGTGCCAGCAGCAATAGCGGGGGCCAGATCAATGAGCAGTTCTTC | CASSNSGGQINEQFF
TRBJ2-1 | . | TRBD2 | TRBV20-1 | 17 | TGCAGTGCTAAACGTCAAGGGACTAGCGGGAGGGGAAATGAGCAGTTCTTC | CSAKRQGTSGRGNEQFF
TRBJ2-5 | . | . | TRBV6-1 | 18 | TGTGCCAGCAGTGAAGCGGGACACCCCTCGGGGTACCAAGAGACCCAGTACTTC | CASSEAGHPSGYQETQYF
TRBJ2-3 | . | TRBD1 | TRBV7-2 | 14 | TGTGCCAGCAGCCCACTGGGGGTGACAGGGGAACAGTATTTT | CASSPLGVTGEQYF
TRBJ2-1 | . | . | TRBV6-1 | 14 | TGTGCCAGCAGCCTAAGCCGGGACTACAATGAGCAGTTCTTC | CASSLSRDYNEQFF
TRBJ1-1 | few | . | TRBV6-6 | 13 | TGTGCCAGCAGGGACAGCCAGAACACTGAAGCTTTCTTT | CASRDSQNTEAFF
TRBJ2-3 | . | . | TRBV7-2 | 15 | TGTGCCAGCAGCAAAAGCGGAGGTGTTACAGATACGCAGTATTTT | CASSKSGGVTDTQYF
TRBJ2-2 | . | TRBD2 | TRBV2 | 16 | TGTGCCAGCATGAGTTGGCGGGGGGCGAACACCGGGGAGCTGTTTTTT | CASMSWRGANTGELFF
TRBJ2-1 | many | . | TRBV12-3/TRBV12-4 | 14 | TGTGCCAGCAGTTTAAGCCAGGCTTACAATGAGCAGTTCTTC | CASSLSQAYNEQFF
TRBJ2-7 | . | . | TRBV4-3 | 15 | TGCGCCAGCAGCCAAGCGGTGAAGGGGGCGGGGAAGCAGTACTTC | CASSQAVKGAGKQYF
TRBJ2-1 | many | . | TRBV9 | 16 | TGTGCCAGCAGCGTCGGTCTTCCCCCCTCCTACAATGAGCAGTTCTTC | CASSVGLPPSYNEQFF
TRBJ2-5 | once | . | TRBV11-2 | 13 | TGTGCCAGCAGGCCCGGAACAGGGGAGACCCAGTACTTC | CASRPGTGETQYF
TRBJ2-7 | . | TRBD2 | TRBV5-1 | 15 | TGCGCCAGCAGCGCAGCCGGGACTAGCGGATACGAGCAGTACTTC | CASSAAGTSGYEQYF
TRBJ2-2 | . | . | TRBV6-2/TRBV6-3 | 14 | TGTGCCAGCAAAGACAGCTCGAACACCGGGGAGCTGTTTTTT | CASKDSSNTGELFF
TRBJ1-1 | few | . | TRBV6-6 | 13 | TGTGCCAGCAGTTACTCTGGGGGGGCTGAAGCTTTCTTT | CASSYSGGAEAFF
TRBJ2-3 | few | . | TRBV7-8 | 13 | TGTGCCAGCAGCTGGCCAGGGGCAGATACGCAGTATTTT | CASSWPGADTQYF
TRBJ2-1 | . | TRBD1 | TRBV20-1 | 14 | TGCAGTGCCGGGACAGGGCAAATATACAATGAGCAGTTCTTC | CSAGTGQIYNEQFF
TRBJ2-3 | . | TRBD1 | TRBV5-1 | 15 | TGCGCCAGCAGCTATGGGACAGGACACACAGATACGCAGTATTTT | CASSYGTGHTDTQYF
TRBJ2-7 | . | TRBD2 | TRBV6-1 | 14 | TGTGCCAGCAGCGCTAGCGGGTTAAACTACGAGCAGTACTTC | CASSASGLNYEQYF
TRBJ2-3 | few | . | TRBV12-3/TRBV12-4 | 13 | TGTGCCAGCAGTTTTCTAGAGGGGGATACGCAGTATTTT | CASSFLEGDTQYF
TRBJ1-6 | . | . | TRBV7-9 | 17 | TGTGCCAGCAGCAACGTGGGGGGACCCGGTACGAATTCACCCCTCCACTTT | CASSNVGGPGTNSPLHF
TRBJ2-1 | . | . | TRBV6-2/TRBV6-3 | 14 | TGTGCCAGCTGCGGTATACGGGGTTATGATGAGCAGTTCTTC | CASCGIRGYDEQFF
TRBJ2-7 | . | . | TRBV18 | 14 | TGTGCCAGCTCACCGTCCACAGGGTACCACGAGCAGTACTTC | CASSPSTGYHEQYF
TRBJ2-1 | . | . | TRBV6-1 | 14 | TGTGCCAGCAGACCCCGTCCGGCCTACAATGAGCAGTTCTTC | CASRPRPAYNEQFF
TRBJ2-2 | . | TRBD1 | TRBV18 | 16 | TGTGCCAGCTCAAGAGGACAGGGAACGAACACCGGGGAGCTGTTTTTT | CASSRGQGTNTGELFF
TRBJ2-1 | . | TRBD1 | TRBV20-1 | 13 | TGCAGTGCTACTTGGACAGGGACCAATGAGCAGTTCTTC | CSATWTGTNEQFF
TRBJ2-2 | many | TRBD2 | TRBV12-3/TRBV12-4 | 15 | TGTGCCAGCATCTTTGCGGCGGGAGGATCCGGGGAGCTGTTTTTT | CASIFAAGGSGELFF
TRBJ1-1 | few | TRBD1 | TRBV20-1 | 14 | TGCAGTGCTAGAGATACTCACAGGGGGAGGGAAGCTTTCTTT | CSARDTHRGREAFF
TRBJ2-2 | . | . | TRBV20-1 | 15 | TGCAGTGCTAGAGCGCAGGGCGCGAACACCGGGGAGCTGTTTTTT | CSARAQGANTGELFF
TRBJ2-5 | few | . | TRBV20-1 | 14 | TGCAGTGCTAGCCTGGACGGGGGACGAACGACCCAGTACTTC | CSASLDGGRTTQYF
TRBJ1-2 | . | . | TRBV5-1 | 13 | TGCGCCAGCAGCTTGGACTTCAACTATGGCTACACCTTC | CASSLDFNYGYTF
TRBJ2-3 | . | . | TRBV20-1 | 15 | TGCAGTGACCCGCAGCAGCGGTCTAGCACAGATACGCAGTATTTT | CSDPQQRSSTDTQYF
TRBJ2-3 | once | . | TRBV5-6 | 14 | TGTGCCAGCAATTTGGACAGCAGCACAGATACGCAGTATTTT | CASNLDSSTDTQYF
TRBJ2-3 | . | TRBD1 | TRBV20-1 | 13 | TGCAGTAAACAGGGGGGAGAGACAGATACGCAGTATTTT | CSKQGGETDTQYF
TRBJ2-1 | few | . | TRBV5-1 | 16 | TGCGCCAGCAGCTTGGCCAATCGGGGGACAATCAATGAGCAGTTCTTC | CASSLANRGTINEQFF
TRBJ2-7 | . | TRBD1 | TRBV28 | 16 | TGTGCCAGCAGTACCTCCGGGACAGGGGGCACAAACGAGCAGTACTTC | CASSTSGTGGTNEQYF
TRBJ2-1 | . | TRBD2 | TRBV20-1 | 17 | TGCAGTGCTAGAGGTACTAGCGGGAGGGCCCTAGGAAATGAGCAGTTCTTC | CSARGTSGRALGNEQFF
TRBJ1-6 | . | . | TRBV15 | 15 | TGTGCCACCAGCATGCGACAGTTCTATAATTCACCCCTCCACTTT | CATSMRQFYNSPLHF
TRBJ1-6 | few | . | TRBV5-5 | 17 | TGTGCCAGCAGCTTGATCCGGGGGACTCCCCTTTCCTCACCCCTCCACTTT | CASSLIRGTPLSSPLHF
TRBJ2-7 | once | . | TRBV20-1 | 10 | TGCAGTGCGGAAGACTACGAGCAGTACTTC | CSAEDYEQYF
TRBJ1-2 | many | . | TRBV20-1 | 12 | TGCAGTGCTAGTCACCACCCAGATGGCTACACCTTC | CSASHHPDGYTF
TRBJ2-7 | . | . | TRBV6-1 | 17 | TGTGCCAGCAGACCCACCCTGACAGGCAAGAGCTCCTACGAGCAGTACTTC | CASRPTLTGKSSYEQYF
TRBJ1-1 | few | . | TRBV20-1 | 12 | TGCAGTGCTAGAGATCCCAACACTGAAGCTTTCTTT | CSARDPNTEAFF
TRBJ2-1 | few | . | TRBV18 | 13 | TGTGCCAGCTCACGAACAGGGTTCGATGAGCAGTTCTTC | CASSRTGFDEQFF
TRBJ1-4 | few | . | TRBV4-1 | 16 | TGCGCCAGCACAACACAGCCCGTTGCAACTAATGAAAAACTGTTTTTT | CASTTQPVATNEKLFF
TRBJ2-1 | few | . | TRBV5-1 | 14 | TGCGCCAGCAGCTTGGACAGGGCTCCCAATGAGCAGTTCTTC | CASSLDRAPNEQFF
TRBJ1-2 | . | . | TRBV6-2/TRBV6-3 | 15 | TGTGCCAGCAGCGCACTTCTACAGGGAACGGTGGGCTACACCTTC | CASSALLQGTVGYTF
TRBJ2-1 | . | TRBD2 | TRBV20-1 | 17 | TGCTGTTTCTGGGGCACTAGCGCACGGAGCTCCTACAATGAGCAGTTCTTC | CCFWGTSARSSYNEQFF
TRBJ1-2 | . | . | TRBV7-8 | 16 | TGTGCCAGCAGCTTAGCGCCGGGGGGCGGTAACTATGGCTACACCTTC | CASSLAPGGGNYGYTF
TRBJ2-1 | . | . | TRBV7-9 | 13 | TGTGCCACCCTATACCGGGAACGCAACGAGCAGTTCTTC | CATLYRERNEQFF
TRBJ2-7 | many | . | TRBV28 | 15 | TGTGCCAGCAGTCCTCCCCTGGCAGGGCTCTACGAGCAGTACTTC | CASSPPLAGLYEQYF